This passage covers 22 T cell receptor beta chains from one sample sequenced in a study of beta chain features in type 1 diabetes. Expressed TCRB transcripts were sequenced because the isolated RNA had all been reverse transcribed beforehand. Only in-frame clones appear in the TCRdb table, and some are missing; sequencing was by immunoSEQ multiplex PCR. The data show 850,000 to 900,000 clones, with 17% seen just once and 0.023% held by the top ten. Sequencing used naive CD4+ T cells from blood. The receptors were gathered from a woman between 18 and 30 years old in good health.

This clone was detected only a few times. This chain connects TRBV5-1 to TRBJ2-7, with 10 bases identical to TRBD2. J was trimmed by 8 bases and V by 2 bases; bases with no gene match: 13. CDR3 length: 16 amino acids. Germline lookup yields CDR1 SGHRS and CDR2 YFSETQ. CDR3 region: CASSFVVLAGEMQQYF. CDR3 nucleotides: TGCGCCAGCAGCTTCGTTGTGCTAGCGGGAGAGATGCAGCAGTACTTC.

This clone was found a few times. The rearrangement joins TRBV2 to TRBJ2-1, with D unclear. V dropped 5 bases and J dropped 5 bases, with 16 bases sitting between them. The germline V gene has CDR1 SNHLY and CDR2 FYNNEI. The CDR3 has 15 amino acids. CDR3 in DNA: TGTGCCAGCAGTCGGACCCACGATGGGAACAATGAGCAGTTCTTC. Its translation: CASSRTHDGNNEQFF.

CDR3 loop: CASSTGVDQPQHF. The CDR3 coding sequence is TGTGCCAGCAGCACAGGGGTGGATCAGCCCCAGCATTTT. The chain links TRBV5-4 to TRBJ1-5; 7 bases are a match to TRBD1. The trim removed 4 bases at V and 5 bases at J, leaving 3 bases unmatched. CDR3 length: 13 residues. Germline V CDR1 and CDR2: SGHNT, YYREEE (reference sequence).

CDR3: CASSRNSYEQYF. CDR3 DNA: TGTGCCAGCTCACGCAACTCCTACGAGCAGTACTTC. The V call is TRBV18, the J call TRBJ2-7; no clear D. The CDR3 length is 12 residues. V dropped 4 bases and J dropped 0 bases, with 4 bases sitting between them. The germline V gene encodes CDR1 KGHSH and CDR2 LQKENI.

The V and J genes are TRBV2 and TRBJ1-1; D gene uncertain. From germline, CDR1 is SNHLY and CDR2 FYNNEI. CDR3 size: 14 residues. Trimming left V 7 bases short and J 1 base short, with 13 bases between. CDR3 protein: CASKSLVENTEAFF. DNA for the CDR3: TGTGCCAGCAAGAGCTTGGTAGAGAACACTGAAGCTTTCTTT.

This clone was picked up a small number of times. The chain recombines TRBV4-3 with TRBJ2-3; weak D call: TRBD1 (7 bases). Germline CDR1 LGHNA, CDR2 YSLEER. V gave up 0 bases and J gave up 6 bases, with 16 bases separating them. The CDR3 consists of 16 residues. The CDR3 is CASSQERGPGDDTQYF. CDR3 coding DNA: TGCGCCAGCAGCCAAGAAAGGGGGCCGGGGGACGATACGCAGTATTTT.

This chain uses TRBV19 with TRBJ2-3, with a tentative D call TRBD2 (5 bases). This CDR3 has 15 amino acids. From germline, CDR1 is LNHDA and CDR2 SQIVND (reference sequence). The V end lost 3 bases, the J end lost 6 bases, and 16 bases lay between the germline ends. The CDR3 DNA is TGTGCCAGTAGTATTGCGGGCACCTTAGTGGATACGCAGTATTTT. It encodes CASSIAGTLVDTQYF.

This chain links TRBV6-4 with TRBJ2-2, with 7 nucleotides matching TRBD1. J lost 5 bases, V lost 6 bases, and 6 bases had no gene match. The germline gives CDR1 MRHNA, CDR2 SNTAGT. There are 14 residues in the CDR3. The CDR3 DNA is TGTGCCAGCAGCCGCACAGGGGATACCGGGGAGCTGTTTTTT. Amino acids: CASSRTGDTGELFF.

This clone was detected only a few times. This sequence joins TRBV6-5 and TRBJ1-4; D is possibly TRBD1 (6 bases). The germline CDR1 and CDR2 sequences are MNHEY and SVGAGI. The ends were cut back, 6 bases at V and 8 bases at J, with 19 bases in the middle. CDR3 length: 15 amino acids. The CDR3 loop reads CASSSPGGGREKLFF. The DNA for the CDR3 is TGTGCCAGCAGCTCCCCGGGGGGCGGTAGGGAAAAACTGTTTTTT.

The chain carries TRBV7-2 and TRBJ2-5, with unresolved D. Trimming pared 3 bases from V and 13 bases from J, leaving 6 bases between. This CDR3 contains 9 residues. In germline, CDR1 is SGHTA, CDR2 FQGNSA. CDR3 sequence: CASSLPRYF. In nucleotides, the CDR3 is TGTGCCAGCAGCTTGCCTCGGTACTTC.

In DNA form, the CDR3 reads TGCGCCAGCAGCCTAGCGGAGACCCAGTACTTC. Translation gives CASSLAETQYF. The chain has TRBV10-2 and TRBJ2-5; possibly TRBD2 for D (6 bases). There are 11 residues in the CDR3. From germline, CDR1 is WSHSY and CDR2 SAAADI. V was clipped by 6 bases and J by 5 bases, with 7 bases between them.

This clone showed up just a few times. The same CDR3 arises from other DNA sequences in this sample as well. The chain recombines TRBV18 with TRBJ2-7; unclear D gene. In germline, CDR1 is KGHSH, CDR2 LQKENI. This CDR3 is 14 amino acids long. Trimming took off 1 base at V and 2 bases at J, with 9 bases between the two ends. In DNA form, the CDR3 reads TGTGCCAGCTCACCACGGTCCGGAACCTACGAGCAGTACTTC. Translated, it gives CASSPRSGTYEQYF.

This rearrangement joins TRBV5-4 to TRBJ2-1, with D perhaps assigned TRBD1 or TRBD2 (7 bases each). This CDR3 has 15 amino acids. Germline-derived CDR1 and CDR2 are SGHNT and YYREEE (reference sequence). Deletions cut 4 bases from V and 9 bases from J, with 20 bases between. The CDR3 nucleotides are TGTGCCAGCAGCCCGGGACAGCGGGACTCCGCTGAGCAGTTCTTC. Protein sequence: CASSPGQRDSAEQFF.

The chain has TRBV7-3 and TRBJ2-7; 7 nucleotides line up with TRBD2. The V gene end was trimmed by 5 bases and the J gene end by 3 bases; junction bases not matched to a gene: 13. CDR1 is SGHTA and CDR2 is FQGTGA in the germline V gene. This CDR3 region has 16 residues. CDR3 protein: CASSLAGVSGNYEQYF. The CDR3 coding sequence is TGTGCCAGCAGCCTTGCGGGGGTTAGCGGAAACTACGAGCAGTACTTC. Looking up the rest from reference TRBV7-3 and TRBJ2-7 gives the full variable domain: GAGVSQTPSNKVTEKGKYVELRCDPISGHTALYWYRQSLGQGPEFLIYFQGTGAADDSGLPNDRFFAVRPEGSVSTLKIQRTERGDSAVYLCASSLAGVSGNYEQYFGPGTRLTVT.

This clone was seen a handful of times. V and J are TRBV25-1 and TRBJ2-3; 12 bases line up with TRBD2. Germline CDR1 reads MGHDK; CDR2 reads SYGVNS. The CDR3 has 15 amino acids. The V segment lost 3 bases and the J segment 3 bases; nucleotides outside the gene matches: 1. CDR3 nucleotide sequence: TGTGCCAGCAGTGACGGGACTAGCGGGACAGATACGCAGTATTTT. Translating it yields CASSDGTSGTDTQYF.

The CDR3 reads CASKAGGIRNTEAFF. The CDR3 bases are TGCGCCAGCAAAGCGGGGGGGATAAGGAACACTGAAGCTTTCTTT. V usage is TRBV5-1 and J usage is TRBJ1-1; a weak D match, TRBD1 (5 bases). V lost 6 bases to trimming and J lost 1 base, with 16 bases between them. The length of the CDR3 is 15 residues. CDR1 SGHRS and CDR2 YFSETQ come from the germline V gene. The full variable domain, completed using reference TRBV5-1 and TRBJ1-1, is KAGVTQTPRYLIKTRGQQVTLSCSPISGHRSVSWYQQTPGQGLQFLFEYFSETQRNKGNFPGRFSGRQFSNSRSEMNVSTLELGDSALYLCASKAGGIRNTEAFFGQGTRLTVV.

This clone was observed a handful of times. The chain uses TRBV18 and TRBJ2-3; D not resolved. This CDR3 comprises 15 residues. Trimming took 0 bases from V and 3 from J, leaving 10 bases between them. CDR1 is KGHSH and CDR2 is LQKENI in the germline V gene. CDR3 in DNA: TGTGCCAGCTCACCACCGTATTCTAGGACAGATACGCAGTATTTT. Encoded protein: CASSPPYSRTDTQYF.

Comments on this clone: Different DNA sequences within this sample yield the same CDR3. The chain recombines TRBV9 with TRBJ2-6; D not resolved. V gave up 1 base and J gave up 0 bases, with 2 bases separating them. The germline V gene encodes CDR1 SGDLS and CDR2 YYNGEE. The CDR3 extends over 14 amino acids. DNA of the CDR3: TGTGCCAGCAGCGTAAGCTCTGGGGCCAACGTCCTGACTTTC. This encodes CASSVSSGANVLTF.

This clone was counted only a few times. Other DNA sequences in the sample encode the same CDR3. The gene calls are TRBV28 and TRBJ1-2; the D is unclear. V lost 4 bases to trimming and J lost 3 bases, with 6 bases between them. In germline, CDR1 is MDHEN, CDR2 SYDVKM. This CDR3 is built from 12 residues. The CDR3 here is CASSSGDYGYTF. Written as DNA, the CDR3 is TGTGCCAGCAGTTCCGGGGACTATGGCTACACCTTC.

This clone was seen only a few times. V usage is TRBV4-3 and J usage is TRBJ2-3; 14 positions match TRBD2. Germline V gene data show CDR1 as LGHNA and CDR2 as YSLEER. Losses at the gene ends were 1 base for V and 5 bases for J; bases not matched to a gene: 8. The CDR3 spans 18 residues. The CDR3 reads CASSQGLAGGTHGDTQYF. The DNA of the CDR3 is TGCGCCAGCAGCCAAGGACTAGCGGGAGGGACGCATGGAGATACGCAGTATTTT.

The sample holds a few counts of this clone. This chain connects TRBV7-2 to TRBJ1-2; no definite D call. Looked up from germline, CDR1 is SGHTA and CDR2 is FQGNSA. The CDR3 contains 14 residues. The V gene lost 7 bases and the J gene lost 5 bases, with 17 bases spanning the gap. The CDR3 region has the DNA TGTGCCAGCATCCCCACCGGCACCCCGTATGGCTACACCTTC. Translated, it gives CASIPTGTPYGYTF.

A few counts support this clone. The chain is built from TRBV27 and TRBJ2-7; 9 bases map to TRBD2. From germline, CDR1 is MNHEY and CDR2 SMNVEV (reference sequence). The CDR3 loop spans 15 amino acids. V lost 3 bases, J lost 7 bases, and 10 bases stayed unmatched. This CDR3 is CASSFSSGTGGEQYF. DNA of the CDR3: TGTGCCAGCAGTTTCTCTAGCGGGACTGGGGGGGAGCAGTACTTC.